Below, one T cell receptor (beta chain) is given with its context. This record belongs to a study of PD-L1 blockade in urothelial cancer. Study details: Blood drawn 3 weeks (second dose) and 6 weeks after treatment start was analyzed. Peripheral blood specimens exhibited a median yield of roughly 140,000 T cells.

Specified time point: pretreatment peripheral blood. Sequencing used immunoSEQ multiplex PCR; TCRdb keeps in-frame clones, though not all of them. The sample holds over 35,000 clones, approximately 90% seen once. CDR3 length: 13 residues. In germline, CDR1 is MNHNS, CDR2 SASEGT. Trimming pared 7 bases from V and 1 base from J, leaving 7 bases between. The clonotype comes from a woman aged 55-70 years with urothelial cancer. This chain uses TRBV6-1 with TRBJ2-2, with D hard to call. Sequenced material: PBMCs, taken around atezolizumab (anti-PD-L1) treatment. Here the CDR3 reads CASKLLNTGELFF. Written as DNA, the CDR3 is TGTGCCAGCAAGCTTCTGAACACCGGGGAGCTGTTTTTT.